The sequence of this TCR beta chain was determined in a study of T cell responses to AZD1222 COVID-19 vaccine. Profiling relied on immunoSEQ multiplex PCR, and the TCRdb table lists in-frame clones only, not all of them. This table holds some 170,000 clones, over 80% found once. CDR1 and CDR2 from the germline V gene are MDHEN and SYDVKM. The CDR3 is 14 amino acids. V lost 8 bases, J lost 0 bases, and 13 bases lay in between. This receptor was obtained from an adult who received the MenACWY meningococcal vaccine as a control. Sequenced material: peripheral blood, taken 28 days after the second dose of the MenACWY control vaccine. The rearrangement joins TRBV28 to TRBJ1-1; possible D gene TRBD1, 6 bases. The CDR3 reads CASQGLTLNTEAFF. The CDR3 bases are TGTGCCAGCCAGGGGCTTACCCTGAACACTGAAGCTTTCTTT. The entire variable domain, with the rest obtained from reference TRBV28 and TRBJ1-1, is as follows: DVKVTQSSRYLVKRTGEKVFLECVQDMDHENMFWYRQDPGLGLRLIYFSYDVKMKEKGDIPEGYSVSREKKERFSLILESASTNQTSMYLCASQGLTLNTEAFFGQGTRLTVV.